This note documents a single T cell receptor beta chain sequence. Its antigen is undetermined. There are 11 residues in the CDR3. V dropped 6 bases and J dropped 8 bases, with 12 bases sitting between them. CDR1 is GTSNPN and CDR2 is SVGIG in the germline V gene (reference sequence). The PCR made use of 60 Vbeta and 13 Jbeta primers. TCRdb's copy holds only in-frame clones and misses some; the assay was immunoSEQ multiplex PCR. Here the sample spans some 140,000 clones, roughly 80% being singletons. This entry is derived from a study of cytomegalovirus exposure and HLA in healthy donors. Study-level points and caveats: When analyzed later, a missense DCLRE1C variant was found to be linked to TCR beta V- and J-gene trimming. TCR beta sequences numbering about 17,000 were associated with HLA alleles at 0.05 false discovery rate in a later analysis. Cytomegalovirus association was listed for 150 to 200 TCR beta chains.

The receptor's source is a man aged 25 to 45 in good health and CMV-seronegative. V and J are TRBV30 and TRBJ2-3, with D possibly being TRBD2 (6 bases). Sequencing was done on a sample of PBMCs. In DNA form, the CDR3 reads TGTGCCTGTAAACTAGCTGGTACGCAGTATTTT. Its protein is CACKLAGTQYF.